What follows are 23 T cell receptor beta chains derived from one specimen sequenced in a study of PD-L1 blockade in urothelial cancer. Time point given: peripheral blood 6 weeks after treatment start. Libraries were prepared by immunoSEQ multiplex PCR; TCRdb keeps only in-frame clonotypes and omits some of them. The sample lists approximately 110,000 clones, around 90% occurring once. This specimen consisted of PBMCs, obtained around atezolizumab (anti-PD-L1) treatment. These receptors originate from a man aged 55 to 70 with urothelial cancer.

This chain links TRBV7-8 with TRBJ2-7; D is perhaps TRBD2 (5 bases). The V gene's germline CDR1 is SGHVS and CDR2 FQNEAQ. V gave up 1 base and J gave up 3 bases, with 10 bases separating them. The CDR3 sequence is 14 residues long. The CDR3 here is CASSLVPGFYEQYF. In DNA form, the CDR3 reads TGTGCCAGCAGCTTAGTCCCGGGGTTCTACGAGCAGTACTTC.

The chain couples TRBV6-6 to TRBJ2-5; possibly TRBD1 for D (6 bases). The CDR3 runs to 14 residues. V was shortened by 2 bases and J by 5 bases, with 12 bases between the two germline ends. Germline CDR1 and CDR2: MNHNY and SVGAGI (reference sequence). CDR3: CASSYVGGRETQYF. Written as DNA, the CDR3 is TGTGCCAGCAGTTACGTAGGGGGTCGGGAGACCCAGTACTTC.

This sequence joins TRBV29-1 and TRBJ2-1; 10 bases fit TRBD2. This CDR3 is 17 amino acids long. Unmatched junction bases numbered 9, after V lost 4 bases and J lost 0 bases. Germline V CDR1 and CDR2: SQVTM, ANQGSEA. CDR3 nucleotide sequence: TGCAGCGTTGGAACGCTAGCGGGGGCGACCTCCTACAATGAGCAGTTCTTC. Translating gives CSVGTLAGATSYNEQFF.

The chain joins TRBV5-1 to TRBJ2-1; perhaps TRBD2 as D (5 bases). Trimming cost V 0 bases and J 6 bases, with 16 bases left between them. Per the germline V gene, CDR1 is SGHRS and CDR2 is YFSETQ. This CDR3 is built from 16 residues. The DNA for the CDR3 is TGCGCCAGCAGCTTGGAGGCCGGGAACGGCCCCAATGAGCAGTTCTTC. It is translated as CASSLEAGNGPNEQFF.

In nucleotides, the CDR3 is TGTGCCAGCAGTTCGAATAGTGGTGATACGCAGTATTTT. Translated, it gives CASSSNSGDTQYF. The chain has TRBV7-9 and TRBJ2-3; D unresolved. CDR1 is SEHNR, CDR2 FQNEAQ, per germline (reference sequence). The V end was cut by 6 bases, the J end by 6 bases, with 13 bases between. The CDR3 consists of 13 residues. The whole variable domain, remainder taken from reference TRBV7-9 and TRBJ2-3, is DTGVSQNPRHKITKRGQNVTFRCDPISEHNRLYWYRQTLGQGPEFLTYFQNEAQLEKSRLLSDRFSAERPKGSFSTLEIQRTEQGDSAMYLCASSSNSGDTQYFGPGTRLTVL.

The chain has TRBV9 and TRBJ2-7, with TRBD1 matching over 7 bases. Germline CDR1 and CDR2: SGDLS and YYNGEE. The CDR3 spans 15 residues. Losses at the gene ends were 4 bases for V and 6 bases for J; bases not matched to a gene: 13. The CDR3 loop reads CASSPLRQGLGEQYF. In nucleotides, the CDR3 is TGTGCCAGCAGCCCGCTGAGACAGGGTCTAGGCGAGCAGTACTTC.

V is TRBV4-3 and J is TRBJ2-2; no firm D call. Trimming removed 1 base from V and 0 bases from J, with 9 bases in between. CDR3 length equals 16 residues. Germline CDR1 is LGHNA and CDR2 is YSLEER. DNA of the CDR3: TGCGCCAGCAGCCAAGTTGCAGCGCCGAACACCGGGGAGCTGTTTTTT. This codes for CASSQVAAPNTGELFF.

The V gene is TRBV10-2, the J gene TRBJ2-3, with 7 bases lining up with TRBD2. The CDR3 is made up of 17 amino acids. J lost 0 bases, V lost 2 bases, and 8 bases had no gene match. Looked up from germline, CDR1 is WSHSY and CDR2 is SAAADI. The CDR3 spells CASSEPRLAASTDTQYF. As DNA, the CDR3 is TGCGCCAGCAGTGAGCCGAGACTAGCAGCTAGCACAGATACGCAGTATTTT.

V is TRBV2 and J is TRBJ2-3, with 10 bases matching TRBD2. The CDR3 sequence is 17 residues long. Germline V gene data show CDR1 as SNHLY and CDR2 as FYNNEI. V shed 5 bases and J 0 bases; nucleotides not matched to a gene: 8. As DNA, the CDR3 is TGTGCCAGCAGTAAGCGGGGGGGTACTGCTAGCACAGATACGCAGTATTTT. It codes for CASSKRGGTASTDTQYF.

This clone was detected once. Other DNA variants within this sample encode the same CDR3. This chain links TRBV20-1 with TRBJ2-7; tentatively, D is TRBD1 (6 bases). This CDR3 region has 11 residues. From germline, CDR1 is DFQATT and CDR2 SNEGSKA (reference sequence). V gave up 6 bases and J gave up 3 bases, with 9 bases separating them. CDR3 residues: CSAQQGYEQYF. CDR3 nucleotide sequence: TGCAGTGCACAACAGGGCTACGAGCAGTACTTC.

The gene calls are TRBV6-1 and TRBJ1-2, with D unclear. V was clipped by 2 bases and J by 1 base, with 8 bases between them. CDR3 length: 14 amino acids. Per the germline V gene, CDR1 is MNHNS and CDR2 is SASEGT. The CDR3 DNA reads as TGTGCCAGCAGTGAATCGAGGAGTAACTATGGCTACACCTTC. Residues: CASSESRSNYGYTF.

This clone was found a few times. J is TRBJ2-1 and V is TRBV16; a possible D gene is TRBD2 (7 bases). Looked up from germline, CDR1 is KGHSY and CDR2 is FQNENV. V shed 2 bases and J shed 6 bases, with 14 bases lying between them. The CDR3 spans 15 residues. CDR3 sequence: CASSQEGGAPNEQFF. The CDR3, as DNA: TGTGCCAGCAGCCAAGAGGGGGGGGCCCCCAATGAGCAGTTCTTC.

The CDR3, as DNA: TGTGCCAGCAGCAACCCTAGGGGTGGCGACACCGGGGAGCTGTTTTTT. This translates into CASSNPRGGDTGELFF. The V and J genes are TRBV7-9 and TRBJ2-2; tentatively, D is TRBD1 (5 bases). Germline V gives CDR1 SEHNR, CDR2 FQNEAQ (reference sequence). The CDR3 sequence is 16 residues long. The V end was cut by 5 bases, the J end by 3 bases, with 16 bases between.

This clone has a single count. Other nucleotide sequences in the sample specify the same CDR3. This CDR3 reads CASSLTAGGETQYF. In DNA, the CDR3 is TGTGCCAGCAGCTTAACCGCGGGAGGAGAGACCCAGTACTTC. V and J are TRBV11-2 and TRBJ2-5; 8 nucleotides agree with TRBD2. The V and J ends lost 2 bases and 4 bases, in that order; junction bases with no gene match: 3. CDR1 and CDR2 (germline): SGHAT, FQNNGV. There are 14 residues in the CDR3.

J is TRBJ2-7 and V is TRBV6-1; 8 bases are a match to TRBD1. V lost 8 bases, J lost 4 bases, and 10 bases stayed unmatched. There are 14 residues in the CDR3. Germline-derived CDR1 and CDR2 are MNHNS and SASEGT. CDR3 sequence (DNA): TGTGCCAGCTGTGTGGACAGGGATCGGTACGAGCAGTACTTC. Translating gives CASCVDRDRYEQYF.

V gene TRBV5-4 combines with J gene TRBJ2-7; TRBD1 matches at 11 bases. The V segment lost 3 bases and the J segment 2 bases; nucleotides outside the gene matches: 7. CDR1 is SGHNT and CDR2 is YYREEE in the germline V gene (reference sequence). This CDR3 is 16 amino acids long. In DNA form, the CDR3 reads TGTGCCAGCAGCTCCAGGACAGGGGGCATGACCTACGAGCAGTACTTC. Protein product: CASSSRTGGMTYEQYF.

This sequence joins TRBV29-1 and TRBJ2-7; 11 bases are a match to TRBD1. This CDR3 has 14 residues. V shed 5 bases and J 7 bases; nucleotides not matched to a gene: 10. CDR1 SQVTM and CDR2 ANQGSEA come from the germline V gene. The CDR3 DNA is TGCAGCGTTAGGGGGGGGACAGGGGGTCTTGAGCAGTACTTC. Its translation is CSVRGGTGGLEQYF.

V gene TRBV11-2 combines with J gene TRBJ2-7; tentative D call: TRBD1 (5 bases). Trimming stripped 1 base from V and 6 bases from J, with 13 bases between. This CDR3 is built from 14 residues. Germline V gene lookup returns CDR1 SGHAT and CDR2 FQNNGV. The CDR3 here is CASSLGTGAREQYF. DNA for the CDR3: TGTGCCAGCAGCTTAGGTACTGGGGCGCGCGAGCAGTACTTC.

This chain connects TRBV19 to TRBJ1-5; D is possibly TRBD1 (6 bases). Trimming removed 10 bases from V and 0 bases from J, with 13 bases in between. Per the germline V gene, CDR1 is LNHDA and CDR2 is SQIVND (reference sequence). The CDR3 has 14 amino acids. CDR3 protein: CATKRGFSNQPQHF. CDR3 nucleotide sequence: TGTGCCACGAAAAGGGGGTTTAGCAATCAGCCCCAGCATTTT.

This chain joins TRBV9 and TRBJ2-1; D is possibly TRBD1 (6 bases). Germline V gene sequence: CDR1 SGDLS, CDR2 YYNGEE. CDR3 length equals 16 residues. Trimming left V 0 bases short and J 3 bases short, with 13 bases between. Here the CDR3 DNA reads TGTGCCAGCAGCGTAGAAGGACAGAACCTCTACAATGAGCAGTTCTTC. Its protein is CASSVEGQNLYNEQFF.

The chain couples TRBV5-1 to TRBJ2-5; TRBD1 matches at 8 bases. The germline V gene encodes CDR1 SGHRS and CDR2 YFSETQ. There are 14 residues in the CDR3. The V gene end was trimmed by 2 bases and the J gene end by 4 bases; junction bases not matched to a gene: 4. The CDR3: CASSFSGGGETQYF. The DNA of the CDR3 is TGCGCCAGCAGCTTTTCAGGGGGCGGAGAGACCCAGTACTTC.

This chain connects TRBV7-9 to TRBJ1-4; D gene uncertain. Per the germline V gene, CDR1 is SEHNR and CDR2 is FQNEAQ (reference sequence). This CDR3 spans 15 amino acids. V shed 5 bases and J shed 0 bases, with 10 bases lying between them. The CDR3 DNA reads TGTGCCAGCAGCCCAGGCAGTGCAACTAATGAAAAACTGTTTTTT. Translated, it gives CASSPGSATNEKLFF.

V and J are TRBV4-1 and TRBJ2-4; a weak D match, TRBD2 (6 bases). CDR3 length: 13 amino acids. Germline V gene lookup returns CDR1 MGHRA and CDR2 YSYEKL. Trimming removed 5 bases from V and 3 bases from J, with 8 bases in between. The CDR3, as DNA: TGCGCCAGCAGCAGTAGCGGCAAAAACATTCAGTACTTC. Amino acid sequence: CASSSSGKNIQYF.